Given below is one T cell receptor beta chain in context. Its matching antigen is unknown. Treatment given: randomized to nivolumab then ipilimumab (arm A) or the reverse (arm B). This entry belongs to a study of sequential checkpoint blockade in melanoma. Turning to the study itself: Patients were randomized 1:1 to nivolumab-then-ipilimumab or ipilimumab-then-nivolumab first-line. DNA from around 87 pretreatment tumor samples underwent TCRβ immunosequencing. Around 21 patients had matched tumor biopsies before treatment and at week 13 after nivolumab or ipilimumab alone. Study outcomes and limitations: T-cell fraction and clonality followed PD-L1 and CD8+ counts, not mutational load.

V was shortened by 0 bases and J by 5 bases, with 8 bases between the two germline ends. The CDR3 contains 14 residues. CDR1 and CDR2 (germline): MDHEN, SYDVKM. Repertoires were generated with immunoSEQ multiplex PCR, while TCRdb's copy carries only in-frame clones and drops some. The table includes 6,000 or so clones, 20% to 25% detected once. The sequences come from tumor tissue (inferred from file names), collected from a patient given nivolumab and ipilimumab in sequence. The chain employs TRBV28 and TRBJ2-1; D might be TRBD1 (5 bases). This receptor was obtained from a human donor with melanoma. This chain's CDR3 is CASSLWTEDNEQFF. The CDR3, as DNA: TGTGCCAGCAGTTTATGGACAGAGGACAATGAGCAGTTCTTC.